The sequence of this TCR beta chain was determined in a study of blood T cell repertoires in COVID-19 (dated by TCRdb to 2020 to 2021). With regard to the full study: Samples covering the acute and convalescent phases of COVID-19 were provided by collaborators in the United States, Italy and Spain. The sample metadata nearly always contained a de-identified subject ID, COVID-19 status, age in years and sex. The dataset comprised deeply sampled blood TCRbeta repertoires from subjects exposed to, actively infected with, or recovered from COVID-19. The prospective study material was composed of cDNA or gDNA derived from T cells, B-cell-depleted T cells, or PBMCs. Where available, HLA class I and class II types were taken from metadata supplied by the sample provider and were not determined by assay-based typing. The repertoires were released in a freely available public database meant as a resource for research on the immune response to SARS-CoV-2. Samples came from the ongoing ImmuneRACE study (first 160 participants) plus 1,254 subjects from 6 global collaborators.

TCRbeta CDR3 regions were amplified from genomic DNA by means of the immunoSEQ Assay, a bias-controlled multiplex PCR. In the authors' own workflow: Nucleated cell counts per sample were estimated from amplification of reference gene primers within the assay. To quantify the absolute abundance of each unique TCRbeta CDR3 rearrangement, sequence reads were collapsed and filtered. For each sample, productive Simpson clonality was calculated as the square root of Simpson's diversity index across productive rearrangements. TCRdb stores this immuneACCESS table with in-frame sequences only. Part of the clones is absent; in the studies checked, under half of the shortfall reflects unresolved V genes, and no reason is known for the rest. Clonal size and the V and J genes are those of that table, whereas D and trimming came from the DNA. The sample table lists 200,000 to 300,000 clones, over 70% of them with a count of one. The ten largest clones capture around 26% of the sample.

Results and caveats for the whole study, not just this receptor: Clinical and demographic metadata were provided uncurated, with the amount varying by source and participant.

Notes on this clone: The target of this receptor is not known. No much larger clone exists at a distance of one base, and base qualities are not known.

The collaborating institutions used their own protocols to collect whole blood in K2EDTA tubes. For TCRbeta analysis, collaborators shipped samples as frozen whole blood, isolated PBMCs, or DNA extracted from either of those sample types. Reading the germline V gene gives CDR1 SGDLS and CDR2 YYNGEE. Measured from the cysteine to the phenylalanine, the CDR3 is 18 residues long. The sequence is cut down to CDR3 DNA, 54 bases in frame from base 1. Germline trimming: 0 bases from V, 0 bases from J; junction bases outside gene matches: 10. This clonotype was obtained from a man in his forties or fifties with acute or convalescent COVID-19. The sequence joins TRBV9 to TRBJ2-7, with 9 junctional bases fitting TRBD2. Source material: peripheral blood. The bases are TGTGCCAGCAGCGTAGGGGCGGGAGGGGCCGGAATCTCCTACGAGCAGTACTTC. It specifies CASSVGAGGAGISYEQYF.